The 7 T cell receptor beta chains below were found in one sample sequenced in a study of CD8 T cells in ankylosing spondylitis. TCRdb analysed the 5' RACE reads with MiXCR anew, one entry per CDR3 protein. The sample holds around 130,000 distinct CDR3 sequences, over 6% seen once. Material: blood, either unsorted or a sorted T cell fraction (not recorded which). All receptors come from a male donor with ankylosing spondylitis or in good health (not recorded which).

This clonotype was seen at least ten times. J is TRBJ2-2 and V is TRBV29-1; a possible D gene is TRBD2 (5 bases). Germline CDR1 is SQVTM and CDR2 is ANQGSEA. This CDR3 has 13 residues. Deletions cut 3 bases from V and 4 bases from J, with 9 bases between. CDR3 sequence reads: CSVDSGSTGELFF. CDR3 nucleotide sequence: TGCAGCGTTGATTCGGGATCCACCGGGGAGCTGTTTTTT.

This clonotype came up many times. The chain is built from TRBV6-1 and TRBJ1-3; a possible D gene is TRBD1 (5 bases). The V gene's germline CDR1 is MNHNS and CDR2 SASEGT. The CDR3 sequence is 13 residues long. V shed 7 bases and J shed 2 bases, with 9 bases lying between them. CDR3 DNA sequence: TGTGCCAGCAAGCCGACAGCTGGAAACACCATATATTTT. This codes for CASKPTAGNTIYF.

This clonotype was counted many times. The chain joins TRBV12-3 or TRBV12-4 to TRBJ2-1; 12 bases are shared with TRBD2. The CDR3 runs 16 residues. Losses at the gene ends were 1 base for V and 8 bases for J; bases not matched to a gene: 6. The CDR3 reads CASSLEATSGSYEQFF. The CDR3 nucleotides are TGTGCCAGCAGTTTAGAGGCGACTAGCGGGAGCTATGAGCAGTTCTTC.

This chain joins TRBV20-1 and TRBJ2-5; the D gene is possibly TRBD1 (6 bases). This CDR3 is 14 amino acids long. Germline V lookup: CDR1 DFQATT, CDR2 SNEGSKA (reference sequence). V dropped 0 bases and J dropped 5 bases, with 13 bases sitting between them. The CDR3 protein is CSARDQGRVETQYF. The DNA of the CDR3 is TGCAGTGCTAGAGATCAGGGGCGGGTCGAGACCCAGTACTTC.

This clonotype came up many times. The J gene is TRBJ2-2, the V gene TRBV20-1; possible D gene TRBD1, 6 bases. The CDR3 extends over 14 amino acids. Trimming cost V 4 bases and J 7 bases, with 16 bases left between them. Germline V gene sequence: CDR1 DFQATT, CDR2 SNEGSKA (reference sequence). For the CDR3, the DNA is TGCAGTGCTATCTCAGGGGTTTGGGGCGGGGAGCTGTTTTTT. It encodes CSAISGVWGGELFF.

The gene calls are TRBV10-3 and TRBJ2-2; D is possibly TRBD1 or TRBD2 (5 bases each). Looked up from germline, CDR1 is ENHRY and CDR2 is SYGVKD. Trimming removed 6 bases from V and 1 base from J, with 12 bases in between. This CDR3 has 15 residues. In DNA, the CDR3 is TGTGCCATCAGACCAGGGACGGGGAACACCGGGGAGCTGTTTTTT. This codes for CAIRPGTGNTGELFF.

This clonotype came up many times. The rearrangement links TRBV27 to TRBJ2-3, with D perhaps TRBD2 (5 bases). CDR1 MNHEY and CDR2 SMNVEV come from the germline V gene (reference sequence). V was clipped by 5 bases and J by 0 bases, with 9 bases between them. This CDR3 comprises 14 residues. The CDR3 DNA follows: TGTGCCAGCAGTAAATGGACTAGCACAGATACGCAGTATTTT. This encodes CASSKWTSTDTQYF.